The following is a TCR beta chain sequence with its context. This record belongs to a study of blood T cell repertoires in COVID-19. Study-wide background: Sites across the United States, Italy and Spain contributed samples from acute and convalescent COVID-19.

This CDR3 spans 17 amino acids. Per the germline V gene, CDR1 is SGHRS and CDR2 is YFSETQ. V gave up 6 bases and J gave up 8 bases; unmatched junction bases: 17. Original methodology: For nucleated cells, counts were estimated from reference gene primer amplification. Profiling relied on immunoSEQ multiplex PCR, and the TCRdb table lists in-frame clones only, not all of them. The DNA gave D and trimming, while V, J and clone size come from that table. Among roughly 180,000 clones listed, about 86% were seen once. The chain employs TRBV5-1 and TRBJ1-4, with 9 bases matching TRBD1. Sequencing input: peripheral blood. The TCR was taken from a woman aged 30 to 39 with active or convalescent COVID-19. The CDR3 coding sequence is TGCGCCAGCAAGCCGGGACAGGGAAAAGAAGGGCGGGAAAAACTGTTTTTT. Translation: CASKPGQGKEGREKLFF.